This note documents a single T cell receptor beta chain sequence. What it recognizes is unknown. Presence of unique molecular identifiers characterized the TCR beta cDNA libraries. TCRdb used MiXCR to reprocess the PCR reads, holding one entry per CDR3 protein. The sample lists hundreds of thousands of distinct CDR3 sequences; about 44% were seen once. The CDR3 contains 16 residues. V shed 5 bases and J shed 0 bases, with 14 bases lying between them. The data are from a study of post-analysis software for immune sequencing data. Whole-study findings and limits: About 5 TRBV segments occurring more often in patients than controls included TRBV5-6, TRBV5-1 and TRBV20-1. Significantly lower normalized Chao1 diversity was found in patients with multiple sclerosis relative to controls.

Sequenced: blood. The rearrangement joins TRBV12-3 or TRBV12-4 to TRBJ2-1; maybe TRBD2 (5 bases). The receptor comes from a girl between 5 and 17 years old with multiple sclerosis. This chain's CDR3 is CASSGEWLSSYNEQFF. The CDR3 region has the DNA TGTGCCAGCAGTGGGGAGTGGCTGAGCTCCTACAATGAGCAGTTCTTC.